This T cell receptor (beta chain) comes out of a study of blood T cell repertoires in COVID-19. On the study more broadly: Acute and convalescent COVID-19 samples came from the United States, Italy and Spain. PBMCs, B-cell-depleted T cells, or T cells were the source of the cDNA or gDNA that made up the material.

The data were produced by immunoSEQ multiplex PCR, yet TCRdb's version contains in-frame clones alone and is incomplete. The profile shows about 150,000 clones, roughly 83% of them singletons. The sequenced sample consisted of peripheral blood. The sequence was collected from a woman aged 55-69 years with acute or convalescent COVID-19.

The CDR3 reads CATSDYPGQGPTDTQYF. CDR3 in DNA: TGTGCCACCAGTGATTATCCGGGACAGGGACCCACAGATACGCAGTATTTT. This sequence joins TRBV24-1 and TRBJ2-3, with TRBD1 identical over 9 bases. The CDR3 extends over 17 amino acids. CDR1 is KGHDR and CDR2 is SFDVKD in the germline V gene. The ends lost 2 bases at V and 2 bases at J; junction bases unmatched: 7.